These T cell receptor beta chains were read from a single sample in a study of shared clonotypes between healthy human individuals. Some clones are missing from TCRdb's copy, which holds only in-frame ones; the method was immunoSEQ multiplex PCR. The repertoire consists of about 1,900,000 clones, with just under 95% occurring once and the leading ten covering approximately 1%. The sequencing sample was made of naive CD8+ T cells sorted from blood. The origin of the receptors is a man between 18 and 29 years old in good health. Both conserved end residues are part of each CDR3. The D gene is left open where the match is weak. Not all rows give a size; the values are once, few, many and, for expanded clones, a class.

TRBV7-6	-	17	TRBD2	TRBJ2-7	CASSSPGLEGGRDEQYF	TGTGCCAGCAGCTCCCCGGGACTAGAGGGGGGTCGCGACGAGCAGTACTTC
TRBV19	-	12	-	TRBJ2-3	CASSTGTDTQYF	TGTGCCAGTTCGACGGGCACAGATACGCAGTATTTT
TRBV5-6	-	17	TRBD2	TRBJ2-7	CASSSQASGRAWGEQYF	TGTGCCAGCAGCTCGCAGGCGAGCGGGAGGGCCTGGGGCGAGCAGTACTTC
TRBV27	-	12	-	TRBJ2-7	CASSLIGGEQYF	TGTGCCAGCAGTCTTATAGGGGGCGAGCAGTACTTC
TRBV7-2	-	15	-	TRBJ1-4	CASSLVDRGGEKLFF	TGTGCCAGCAGCTTAGTAGATAGGGGAGGGGAAAAACTGTTTTTT
TRBV28	-	18	-	TRBJ1-6	CASSSLEDTWGNNSPLHF	TGTGCCAGCAGTTCCCTCGAGGACACCTGGGGCAATAATTCACCCCTCCACTTT
TRBV25-1	-	16	-	TRBJ2-3	CASSPQGAVSTDTQYF	TGTGCCAGCAGTCCCCAGGGAGCGGTTAGCACAGATACGCAGTATTTT
TRBV29-1	once	13	-	TRBJ2-2	CSALEGHTGELFF	TGCAGCGCGCTGGAGGGGCACACCGGGGAGCTGTTTTTT
TRBV28	-	15	TRBD1	TRBJ1-5	CASSSGGDSNQPQHF	TGTGCCAGCAGTTCAGGGGGTGATAGCAATCAGCCCCAGCATTTT
TRBV6-5	-	13	-	TRBJ1-2	CASSSDRTLGYTF	TGTGCCAGCAGTTCCGACAGGACGTTAGGCTACACCTTC
TRBV4-3	-	15	-	TRBJ1-1	CASSQDATGNTEAFF	TGCGCCAGCAGCCAAGACGCGACTGGGAACACTGAAGCTTTCTTT
TRBV14	-	14	TRBD1	TRBJ2-5	CASSQGQGRETQYF	TGTGCCAGCAGCCAGGGACAGGGGAGAGAGACCCAGTACTTC
TRBV27	-	17	TRBD1	TRBJ1-1	CASSPGGTGGVYTEAFF	TGTGCCAGCAGTCCTGGCGGGACAGGGGGCGTTTACACTGAAGCTTTCTTT
TRBV29-1	-	14	-	TRBJ1-2	CSVEDGLWVYGYTF	TGCAGCGTTGAAGATGGGTTGTGGGTTTATGGCTACACCTTC